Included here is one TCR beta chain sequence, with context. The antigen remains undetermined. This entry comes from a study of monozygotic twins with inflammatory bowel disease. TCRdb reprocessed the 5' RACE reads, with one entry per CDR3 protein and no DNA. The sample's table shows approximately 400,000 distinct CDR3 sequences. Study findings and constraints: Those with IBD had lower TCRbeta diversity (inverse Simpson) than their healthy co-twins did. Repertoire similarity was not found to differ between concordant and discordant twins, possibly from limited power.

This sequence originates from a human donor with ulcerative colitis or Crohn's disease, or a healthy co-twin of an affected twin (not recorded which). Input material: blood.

The CDR3 here is CASSLGGTDYGYTF. This sequence joins TRBV7-2 and TRBJ1-2. Germline values: CDR1 SGHTA, CDR2 FQGNSA. CDR3 length equals 14 residues.